Listed below are T cell receptor beta chains from one sample, sequenced in a study of CD8+CD57+ T cells in acquired aplastic anemia. MiXCR, applied by TCRdb to the reads, yields one record per CDR3 protein. This table has 250,000 to 300,000 distinct CDR3 sequences, roughly 50% appearing once. Material: sorted CD4+, CD8+, or CD8+CD57+ T cells (not recorded which) from PBMCs. These receptors all stem from a human donor with severe aplastic anemia or a healthy control (not recorded which). The CDR3 runs from the conserved cysteine through the conserved F or W.

v_gene,j_gene,CDR3aa
TRBV6-5,TRBJ1-1,CASIATGKTEAFF
TRBV5-6,TRBJ2-4,CASSPLGTGKNIQYF
TRBV6-5,TRBJ1-3,CASRRQQGNTIYF
TRBV12-3/TRBV12-4,TRBJ2-5,CASSFFGTGQETQYF
TRBV7-8,TRBJ2-1,CASSRALSSYNEQFF
TRBV6-5,TRBJ1-1,CASSSNLNTEAFF
TRBV20-1,TRBJ2-7,CSASNSGGIPLEQYF
TRBV29-1,TRBJ2-2,CSVEREGAGELFF
TRBV7-8,TRBJ1-1,CASSVTGSDTEAFF
TRBV10-3,TRBJ2-5,CAISGLAGGGETQYF
TRBV10-3,TRBJ2-1,CAILGEGQANNEQFF
TRBV7-9,TRBJ2-7,CASRPPGPASYEQYF
TRBV4-3,TRBJ1-1,CASSQDPGGGTEAFF
TRBV20-1,TRBJ2-7,CSARDFGTGSHEQYF
TRBV14,TRBJ1-1,CASSQEWNTEAFF
TRBV7-3,TRBJ2-3,CASSSRGLATDTQYF
TRBV7-3,TRBJ1-4,CASSLNSNEKLFF
TRBV20-1,TRBJ1-5,CSARAQGADNQPQHF
TRBV24-1,TRBJ2-7,CAIGTGGDEQYF
TRBV30,TRBJ2-5,CAWSVRGLETQYF
TRBV7-8,TRBJ2-7,CASSLVGGGKAGEQYF
TRBV29-1,TRBJ1-1,CSVEGGFTEAFF
TRBV5-4,TRBJ2-5,CASSLDFTSGARWVNKYF
TRBV7-9,TRBJ2-1,CASSLGTDYNEQFF
TRBV5-1,TRBJ2-2,CASSFNSGELFF
TRBV7-2,TRBJ1-1,CASSLGHNNEAFF
TRBV12-3/TRBV12-4,TRBJ1-1,CASSRRMGNTEAFF
TRBV24-1,TRBJ1-2,CATSDRDGYTF
TRBV7-2,TRBJ2-3,CASSASGGRADTQYF
TRBV20-1,TRBJ1-5,CSAKTGDSQPQHF
TRBV5-1,TRBJ1-4,CASSKTGTGVEKLFF
TRBV29-1,TRBJ2-1,CSAGEWGGGNEQFF